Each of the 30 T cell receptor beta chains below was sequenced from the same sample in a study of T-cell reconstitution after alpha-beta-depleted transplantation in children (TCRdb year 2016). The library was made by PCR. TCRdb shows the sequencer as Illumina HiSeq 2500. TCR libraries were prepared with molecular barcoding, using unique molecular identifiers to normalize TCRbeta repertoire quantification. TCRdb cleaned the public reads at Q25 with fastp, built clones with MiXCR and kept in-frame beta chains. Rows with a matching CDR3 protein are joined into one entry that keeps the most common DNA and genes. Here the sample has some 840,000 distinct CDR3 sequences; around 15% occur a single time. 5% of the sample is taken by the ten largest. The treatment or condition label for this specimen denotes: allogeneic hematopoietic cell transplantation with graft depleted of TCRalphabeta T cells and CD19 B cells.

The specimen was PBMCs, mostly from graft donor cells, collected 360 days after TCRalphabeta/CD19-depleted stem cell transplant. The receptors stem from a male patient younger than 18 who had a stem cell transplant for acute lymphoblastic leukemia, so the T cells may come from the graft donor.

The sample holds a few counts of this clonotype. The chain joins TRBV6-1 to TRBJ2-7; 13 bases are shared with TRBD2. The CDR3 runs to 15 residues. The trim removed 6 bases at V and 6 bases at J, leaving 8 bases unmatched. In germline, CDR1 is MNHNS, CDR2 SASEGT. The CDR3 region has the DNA TGTGCCAGCAGAGCCGGGACTAGCGGGACCCCCGAGCAGTACTTC. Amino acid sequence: CASRAGTSGTPEQYF.

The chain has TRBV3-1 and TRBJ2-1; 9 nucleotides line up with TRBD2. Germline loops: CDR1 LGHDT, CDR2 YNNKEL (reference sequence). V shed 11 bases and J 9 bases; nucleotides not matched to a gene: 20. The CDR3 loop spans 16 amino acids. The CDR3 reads CASSRREAGGGSEQFF. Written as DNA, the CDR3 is TGTGCCTCCTCCCGAAGAGAAGCGGGAGGCGGGAGTGAGCAGTTCTTC.

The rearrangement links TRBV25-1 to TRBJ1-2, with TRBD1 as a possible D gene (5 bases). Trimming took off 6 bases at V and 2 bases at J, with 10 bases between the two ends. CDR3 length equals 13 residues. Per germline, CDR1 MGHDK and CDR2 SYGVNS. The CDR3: CASSRGANYGYTF. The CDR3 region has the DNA TGTGCCAGCAGCCGAGGGGCGAACTATGGCTACACCTTC.

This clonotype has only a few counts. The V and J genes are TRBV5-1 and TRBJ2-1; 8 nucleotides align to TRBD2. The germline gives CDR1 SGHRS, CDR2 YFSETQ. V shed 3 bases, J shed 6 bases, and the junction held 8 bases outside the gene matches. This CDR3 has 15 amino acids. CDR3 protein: CASSYQAGVRNEQFF. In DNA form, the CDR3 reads TGCGCCAGCAGCTACCAAGCGGGAGTCCGCAATGAGCAGTTCTTC. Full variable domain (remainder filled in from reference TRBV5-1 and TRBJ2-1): KAGVTQTPRYLIKTRGQQVTLSCSPISGHRSVSWYQQTPGQGLQFLFEYFSETQRNKGNFPGRFSGRQFSNSRSEMNVSTLELGDSALYLCASSYQAGVRNEQFFGPGTRLTVL.

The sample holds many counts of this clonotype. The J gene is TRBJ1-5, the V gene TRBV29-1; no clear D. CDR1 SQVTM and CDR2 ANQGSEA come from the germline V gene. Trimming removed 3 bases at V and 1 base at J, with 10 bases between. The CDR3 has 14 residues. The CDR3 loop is CSVDGGSSNQPQHF. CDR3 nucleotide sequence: TGCAGCGTTGATGGAGGGTCAAGCAATCAGCCCCAGCATTTT.

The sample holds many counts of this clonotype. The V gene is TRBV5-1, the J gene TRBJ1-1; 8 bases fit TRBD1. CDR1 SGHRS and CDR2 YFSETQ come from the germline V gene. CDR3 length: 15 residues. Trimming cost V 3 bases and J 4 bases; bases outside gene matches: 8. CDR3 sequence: CASSSDRAPSTEAFF. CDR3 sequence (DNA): TGCGCCAGCAGCTCGGACAGGGCTCCTAGCACTGAAGCTTTCTTT. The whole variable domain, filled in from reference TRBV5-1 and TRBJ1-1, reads KAGVTQTPRYLIKTRGQQVTLSCSPISGHRSVSWYQQTPGQGLQFLFEYFSETQRNKGNFPGRFSGRQFSNSRSEMNVSTLELGDSALYLCASSSDRAPSTEAFFGQGTRLTVV.

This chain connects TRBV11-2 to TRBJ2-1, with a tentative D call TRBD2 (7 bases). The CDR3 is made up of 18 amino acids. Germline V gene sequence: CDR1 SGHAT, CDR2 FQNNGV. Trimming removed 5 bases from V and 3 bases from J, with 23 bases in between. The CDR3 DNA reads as TGTGCCAGCAGCCCCCGGGACCTTAGAGGGGGGGGCTACAATGAGCAGTTCTTC. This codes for CASSPRDLRGGGYNEQFF.

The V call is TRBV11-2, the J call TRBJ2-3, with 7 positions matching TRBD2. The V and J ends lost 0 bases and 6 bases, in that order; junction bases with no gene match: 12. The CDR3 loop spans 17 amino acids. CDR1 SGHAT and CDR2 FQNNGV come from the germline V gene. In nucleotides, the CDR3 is TGTGCCAGCAGCTTAGAGCGAGGGAGGGGTGAATTTGATACGCAGTATTTT. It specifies CASSLERGRGEFDTQYF.

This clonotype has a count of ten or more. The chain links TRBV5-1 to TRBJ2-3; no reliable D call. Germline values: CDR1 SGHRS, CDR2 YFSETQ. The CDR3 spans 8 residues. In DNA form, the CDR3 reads TGCACCTCCGATACGCAGTATTTT. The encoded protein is CTSDTQYF.

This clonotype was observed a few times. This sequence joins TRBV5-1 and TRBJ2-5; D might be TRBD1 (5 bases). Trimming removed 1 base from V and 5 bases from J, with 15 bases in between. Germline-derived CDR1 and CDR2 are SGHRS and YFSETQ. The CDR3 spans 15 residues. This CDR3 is CASSLWQAGLETQYF. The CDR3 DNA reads TGCGCCAGCAGCTTGTGGCAGGCAGGGTTGGAGACCCAGTACTTC.

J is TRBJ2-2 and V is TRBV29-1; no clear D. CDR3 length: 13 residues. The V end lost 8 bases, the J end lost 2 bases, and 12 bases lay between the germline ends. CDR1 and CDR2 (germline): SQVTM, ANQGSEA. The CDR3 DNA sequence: TGCAGCTTTGGGTACGGAAACACCGGGGAGCTGTTTTTT. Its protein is CSFGYGNTGELFF.

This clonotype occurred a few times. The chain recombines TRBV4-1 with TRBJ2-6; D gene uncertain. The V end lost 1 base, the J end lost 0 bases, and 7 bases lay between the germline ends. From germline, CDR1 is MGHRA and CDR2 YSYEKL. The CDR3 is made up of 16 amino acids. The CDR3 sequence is CASSQAPVSGANVLTF. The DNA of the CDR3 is TGCGCCAGCAGCCAAGCTCCAGTCTCTGGGGCCAACGTCCTGACTTTC.

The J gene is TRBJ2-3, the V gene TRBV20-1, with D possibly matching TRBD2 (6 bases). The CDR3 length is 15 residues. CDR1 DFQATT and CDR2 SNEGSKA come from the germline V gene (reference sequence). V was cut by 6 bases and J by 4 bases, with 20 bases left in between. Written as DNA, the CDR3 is TGCAGTGCCACGGACCGACGGGAGAGGGCAGATACGCAGTATTTT. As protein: CSATDRRERADTQYF.

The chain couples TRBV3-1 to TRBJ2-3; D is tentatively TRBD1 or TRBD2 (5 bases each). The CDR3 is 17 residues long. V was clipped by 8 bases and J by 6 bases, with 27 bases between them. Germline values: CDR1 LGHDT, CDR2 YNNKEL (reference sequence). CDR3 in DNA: TGTGCCAGCTGCAATTACGACCGGGACCCGGGCCGGGATACGCAGTATTTT. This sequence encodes CASCNYDRDPGRDTQYF.

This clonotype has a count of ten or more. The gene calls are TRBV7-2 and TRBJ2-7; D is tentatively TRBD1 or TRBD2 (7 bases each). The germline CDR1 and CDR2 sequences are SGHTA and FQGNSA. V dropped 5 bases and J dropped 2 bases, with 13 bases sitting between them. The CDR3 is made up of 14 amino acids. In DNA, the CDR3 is TGTGCCAGCAGCATACAGGGGACTACCTACGAGCAGTACTTC. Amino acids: CASSIQGTTYEQYF.

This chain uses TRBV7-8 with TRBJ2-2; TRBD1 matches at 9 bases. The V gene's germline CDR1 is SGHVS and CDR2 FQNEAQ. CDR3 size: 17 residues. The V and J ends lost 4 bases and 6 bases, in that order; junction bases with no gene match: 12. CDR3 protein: CASSSAYGQGSSGELFF. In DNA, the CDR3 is TGTGCCAGCAGCTCGGCATACGGACAGGGGAGTTCCGGGGAGCTGTTTTTT.

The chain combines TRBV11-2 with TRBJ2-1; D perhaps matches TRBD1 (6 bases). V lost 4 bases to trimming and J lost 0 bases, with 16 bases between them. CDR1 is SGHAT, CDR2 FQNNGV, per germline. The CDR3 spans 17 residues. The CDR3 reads CASSSLDRLGSYNEQFF. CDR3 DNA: TGTGCCAGCAGCTCCCTGGACAGATTGGGCTCCTACAATGAGCAGTTCTTC. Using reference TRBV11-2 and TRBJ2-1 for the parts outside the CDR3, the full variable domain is EAGVAQSPRYKIIEKRQSVAFWCNPISGHATLYWYQQILGQGPKLLIQFQNNGVVDDSQLPKDRFSAERLKGVDSTLKIQPAKLEDSAVYLCASSSLDRLGSYNEQFFGPGTRLTVL.

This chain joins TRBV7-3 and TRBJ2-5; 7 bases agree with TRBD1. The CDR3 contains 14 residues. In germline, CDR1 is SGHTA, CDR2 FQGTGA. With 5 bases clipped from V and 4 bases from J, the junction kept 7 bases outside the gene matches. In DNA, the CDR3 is TGTGCCAGCAGCAAGGCCAACAGGGGAGAGACCCAGTACTTC. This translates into CASSKANRGETQYF. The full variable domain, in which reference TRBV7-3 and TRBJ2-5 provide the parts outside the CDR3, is GAGVSQTPSNKVTEKGKYVELRCDPISGHTALYWYRQSLGQGPEFLIYFQGTGAADDSGLPNDRFFAVRPEGSVSTLKIQRTERGDSAVYLCASSKANRGETQYFGPGTRLLVL.

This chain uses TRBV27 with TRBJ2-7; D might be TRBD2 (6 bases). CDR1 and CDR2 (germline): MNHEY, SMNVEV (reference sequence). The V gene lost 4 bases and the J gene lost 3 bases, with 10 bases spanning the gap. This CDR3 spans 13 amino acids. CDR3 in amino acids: CASSYRLDYEQYF. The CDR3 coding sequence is TGTGCCAGCAGTTACCGACTAGACTACGAGCAGTACTTC.

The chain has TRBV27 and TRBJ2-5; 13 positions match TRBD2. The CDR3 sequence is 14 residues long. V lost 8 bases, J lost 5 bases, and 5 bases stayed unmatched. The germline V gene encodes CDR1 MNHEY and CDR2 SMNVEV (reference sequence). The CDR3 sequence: CASGTSGRVETQYF. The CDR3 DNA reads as TGTGCCAGCGGAACTAGCGGGAGGGTTGAGACCCAGTACTTC.

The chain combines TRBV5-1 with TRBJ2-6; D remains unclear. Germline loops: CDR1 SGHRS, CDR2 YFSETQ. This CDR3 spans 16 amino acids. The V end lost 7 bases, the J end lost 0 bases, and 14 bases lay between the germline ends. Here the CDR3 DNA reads TGCGCCAGCCGCACCTTGGACGACTCTGGGGCCAACGTCCTGACTTTC. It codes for CASRTLDDSGANVLTF.

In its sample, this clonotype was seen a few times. The CDR3 sequence is CASSESGGNTADTQYF. CDR3 sequence (DNA): TGTGCCAGCAGTGAATCGGGCGGGAACACCGCAGATACGCAGTATTTT. The chain carries TRBV2 and TRBJ2-3; tentatively, D is TRBD2 (6 bases). Trimming stripped 2 bases from V and 4 bases from J, with 16 bases between. The CDR3 is made up of 16 amino acids. Germline assignment: CDR1 SNHLY and CDR2 FYNNEI.

CDR3 bases: TGTGCCAGCAGCTTAGCGCCCTCTAGCAGCACCGGGGAGCTGTTTTTT. The encoded protein is CASSLAPSSSTGELFF. The chain links TRBV7-6 to TRBJ2-2; tentatively, D is TRBD2 (5 bases). This CDR3 is built from 16 residues. The germline CDR1 and CDR2 sequences are SGHVS and FNYEAQ. The V and J ends lost 0 bases and 4 bases respectively, with 12 bases between them. Combining the CDR3 with reference TRBV7-6 and TRBJ2-2 gives the whole variable domain GAGVSQSPRYKVTKRGQDVALRCDPISGHVSLYWYRQALGQGPEFLTYFNYEAQQDKSGLPNDRFSAERPEGSISTLTIQRTEQRDSAMYRCASSLAPSSSTGELFFGEGSRLTVL.

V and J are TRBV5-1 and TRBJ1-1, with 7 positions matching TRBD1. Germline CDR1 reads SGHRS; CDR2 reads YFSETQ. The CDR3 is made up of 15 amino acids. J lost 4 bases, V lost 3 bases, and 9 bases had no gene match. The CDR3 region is CASSSGGGLSTEAFF. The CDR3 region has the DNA TGCGCCAGCAGCTCCGGAGGGGGCTTAAGCACTGAAGCTTTCTTT.

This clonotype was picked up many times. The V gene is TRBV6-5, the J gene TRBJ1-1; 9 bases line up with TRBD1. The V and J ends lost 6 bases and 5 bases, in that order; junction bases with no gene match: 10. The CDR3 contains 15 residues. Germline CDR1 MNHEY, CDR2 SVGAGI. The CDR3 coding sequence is TGTGCCAGCAGCCTATTAGACAGGGGGGCAACTGAAGCTTTCTTT. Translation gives CASSLLDRGATEAFF.

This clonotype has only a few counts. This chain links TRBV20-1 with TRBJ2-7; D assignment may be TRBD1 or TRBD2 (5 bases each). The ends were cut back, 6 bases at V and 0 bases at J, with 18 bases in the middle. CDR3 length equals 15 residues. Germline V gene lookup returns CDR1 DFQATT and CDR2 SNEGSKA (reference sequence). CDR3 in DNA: TGCAGTGCGCAACGAGCGCCAGGGAGCTCCTACGAGCAGTACTTC. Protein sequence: CSAQRAPGSSYEQYF.

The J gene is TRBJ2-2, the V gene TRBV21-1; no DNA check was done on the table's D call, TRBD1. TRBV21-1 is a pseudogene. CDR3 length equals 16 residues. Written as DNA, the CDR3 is TGTGCCAGCAGCAAAGGGTCCAGGATCCCCCCCGGGGAGCTGTTTTTT. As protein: CASSKGSRIPPGELFF.

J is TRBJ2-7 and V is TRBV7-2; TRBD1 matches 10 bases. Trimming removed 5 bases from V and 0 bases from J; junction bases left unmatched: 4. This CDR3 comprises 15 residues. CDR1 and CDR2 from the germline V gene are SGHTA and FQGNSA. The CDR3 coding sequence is TGTGCCAGCAGCAGACAGGGGGCCCTCTCCTACGAGCAGTACTTC. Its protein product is CASSRQGALSYEQYF.

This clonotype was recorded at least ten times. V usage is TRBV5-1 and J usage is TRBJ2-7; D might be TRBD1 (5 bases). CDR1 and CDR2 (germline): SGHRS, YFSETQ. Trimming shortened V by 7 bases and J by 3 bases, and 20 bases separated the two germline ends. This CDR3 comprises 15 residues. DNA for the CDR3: TGCGCCAGCCGACCGGAGTGGGCAGGGATCTACGAGCAGTACTTC. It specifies CASRPEWAGIYEQYF.

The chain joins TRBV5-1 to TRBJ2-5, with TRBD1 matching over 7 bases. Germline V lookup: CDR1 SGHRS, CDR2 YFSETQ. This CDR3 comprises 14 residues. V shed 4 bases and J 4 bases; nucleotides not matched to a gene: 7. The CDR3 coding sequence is TGCGCCAGCAGCACGCTCACAGGGGCAGAGACCCAGTACTTC. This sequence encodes CASSTLTGAETQYF. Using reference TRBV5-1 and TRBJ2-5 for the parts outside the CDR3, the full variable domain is KAGVTQTPRYLIKTRGQQVTLSCSPISGHRSVSWYQQTPGQGLQFLFEYFSETQRNKGNFPGRFSGRQFSNSRSEMNVSTLELGDSALYLCASSTLTGAETQYFGPGTRLLVL.